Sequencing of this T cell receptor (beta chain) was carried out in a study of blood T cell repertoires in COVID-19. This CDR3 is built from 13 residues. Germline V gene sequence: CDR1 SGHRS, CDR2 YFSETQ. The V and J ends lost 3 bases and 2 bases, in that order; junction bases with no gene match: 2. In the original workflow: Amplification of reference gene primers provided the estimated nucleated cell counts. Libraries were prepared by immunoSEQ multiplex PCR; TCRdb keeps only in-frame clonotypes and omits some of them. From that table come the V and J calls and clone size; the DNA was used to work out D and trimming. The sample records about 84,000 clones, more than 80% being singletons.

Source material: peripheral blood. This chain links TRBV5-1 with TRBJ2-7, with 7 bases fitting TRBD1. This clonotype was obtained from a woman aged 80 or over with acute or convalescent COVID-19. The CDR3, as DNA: TGCGCCAGCAGCTCGGGGACAGCCTACGAGCAGTACTTC. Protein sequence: CASSSGTAYEQYF.